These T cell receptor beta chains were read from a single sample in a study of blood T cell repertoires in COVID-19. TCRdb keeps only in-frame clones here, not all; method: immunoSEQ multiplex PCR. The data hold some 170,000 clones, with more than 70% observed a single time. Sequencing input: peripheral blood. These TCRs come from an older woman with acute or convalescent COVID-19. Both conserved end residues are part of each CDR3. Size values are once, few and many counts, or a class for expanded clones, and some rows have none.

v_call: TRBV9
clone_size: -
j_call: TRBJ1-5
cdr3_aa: CASSVGQTNQPQHF

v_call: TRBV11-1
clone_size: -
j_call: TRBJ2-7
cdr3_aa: CASSQTRQGSYEQYF

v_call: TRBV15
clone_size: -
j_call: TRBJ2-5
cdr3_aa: CATSRDRGWETQYF

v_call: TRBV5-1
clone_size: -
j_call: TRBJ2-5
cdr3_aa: CASSLGGSAQETQYF

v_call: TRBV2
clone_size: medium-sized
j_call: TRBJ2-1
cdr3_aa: CASSEDSSYNEQFF

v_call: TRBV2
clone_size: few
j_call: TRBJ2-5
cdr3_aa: CASSENPAGGETQYF

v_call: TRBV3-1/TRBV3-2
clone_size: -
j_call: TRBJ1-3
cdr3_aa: CASSLSGNTIYF

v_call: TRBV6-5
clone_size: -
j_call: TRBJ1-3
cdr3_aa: CASSSLTSSGNTIYF

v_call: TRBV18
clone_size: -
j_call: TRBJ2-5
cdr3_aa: CASSRQGVQETQYF

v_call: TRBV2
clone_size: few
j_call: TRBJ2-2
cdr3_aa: CASSGTRGSTGELFF

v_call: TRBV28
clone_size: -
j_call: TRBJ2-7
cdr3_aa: CASSGGGSSYEQYF

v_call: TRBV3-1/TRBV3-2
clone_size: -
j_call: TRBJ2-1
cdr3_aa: CASSLWTSGSDEQFF

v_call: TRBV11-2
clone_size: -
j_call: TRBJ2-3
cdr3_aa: CASNRPSGQLHTDTQYF

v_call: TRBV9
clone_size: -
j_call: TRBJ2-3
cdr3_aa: CASSPTPGADTQYF

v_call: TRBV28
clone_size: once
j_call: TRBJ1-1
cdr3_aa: CASTGTGDWGTEAFF

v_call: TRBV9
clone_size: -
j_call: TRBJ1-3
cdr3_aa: CASSPLGQGRGNTIYF

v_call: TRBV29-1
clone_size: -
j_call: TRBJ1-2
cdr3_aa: CSVGGTASNYGYTF

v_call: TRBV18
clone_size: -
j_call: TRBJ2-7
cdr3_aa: CASSSLYEQYF

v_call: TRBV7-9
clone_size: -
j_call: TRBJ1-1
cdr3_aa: CASNVKAGMNTEAFF

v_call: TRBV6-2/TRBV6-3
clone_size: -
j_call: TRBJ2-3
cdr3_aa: CASSYPELAGGDTQYF

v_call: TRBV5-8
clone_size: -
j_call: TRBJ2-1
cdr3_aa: CASSSRPGTSGASSYNEQFF

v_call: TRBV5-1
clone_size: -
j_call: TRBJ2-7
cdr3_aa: CASSEGGNSYEQYF

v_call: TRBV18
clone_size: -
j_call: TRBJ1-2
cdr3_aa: CASSPGQGYTF

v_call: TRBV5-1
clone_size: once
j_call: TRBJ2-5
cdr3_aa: CASSLPGGAETQYF

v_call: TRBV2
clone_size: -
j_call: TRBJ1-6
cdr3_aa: CASSDTINSPLHF

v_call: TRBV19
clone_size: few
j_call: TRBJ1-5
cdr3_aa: CASSGTARTNQPQHF

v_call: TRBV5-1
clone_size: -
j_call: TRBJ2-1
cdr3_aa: CASSLGRVASYNEQFF

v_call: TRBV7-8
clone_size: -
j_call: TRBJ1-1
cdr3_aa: CASSLSQGRSTEAFF

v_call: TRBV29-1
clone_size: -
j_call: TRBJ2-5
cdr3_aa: CSVEGTGTGFETQYF

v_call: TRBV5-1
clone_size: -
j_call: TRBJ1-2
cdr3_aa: CASSLGQGAYGYTF

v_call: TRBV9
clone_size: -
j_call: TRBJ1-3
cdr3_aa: CASSPGGVDYSGNTIYF

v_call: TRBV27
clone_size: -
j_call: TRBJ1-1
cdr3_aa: CASSLSLGQGGEAFF

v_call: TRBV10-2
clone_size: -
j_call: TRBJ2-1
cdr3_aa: CASGGGRRDLGGEQFF

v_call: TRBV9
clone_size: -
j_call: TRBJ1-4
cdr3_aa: CASSVGPGTREKLFF

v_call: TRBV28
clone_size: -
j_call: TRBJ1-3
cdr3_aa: CASSLPRVGNTIYF

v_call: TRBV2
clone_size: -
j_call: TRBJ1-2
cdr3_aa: CAGRVGEDYGYTF

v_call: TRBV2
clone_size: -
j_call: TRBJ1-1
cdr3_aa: CAPGDRGIFGEAFF

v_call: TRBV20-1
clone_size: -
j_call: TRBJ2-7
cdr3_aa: CSASQLAGEQYF

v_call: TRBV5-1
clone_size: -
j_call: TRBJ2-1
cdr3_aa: CASSLVQASNNEQFF

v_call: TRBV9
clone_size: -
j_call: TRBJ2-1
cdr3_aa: CASSVAPSPGGNEQFF

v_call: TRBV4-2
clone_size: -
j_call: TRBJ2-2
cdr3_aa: CASSPTSEGTGELFF

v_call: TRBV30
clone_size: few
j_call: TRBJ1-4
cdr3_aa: CACPHATNEKLFF

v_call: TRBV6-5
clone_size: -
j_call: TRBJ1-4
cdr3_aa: CASSTGGLREKLFF

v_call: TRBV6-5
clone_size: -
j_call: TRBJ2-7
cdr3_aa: CASKYRVSYEQYF

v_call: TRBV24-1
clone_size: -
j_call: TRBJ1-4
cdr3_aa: CATSEGGGWEKLFF

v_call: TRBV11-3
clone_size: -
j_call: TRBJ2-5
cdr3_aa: CASSFRTGGVETQYF

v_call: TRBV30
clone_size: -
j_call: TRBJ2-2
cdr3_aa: CALRTSGTNTGELFF

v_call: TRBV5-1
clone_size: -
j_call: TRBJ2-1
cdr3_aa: CASTEEDRGYNEQFF

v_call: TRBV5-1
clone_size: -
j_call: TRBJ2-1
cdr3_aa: CASSEGTVYNEQFF

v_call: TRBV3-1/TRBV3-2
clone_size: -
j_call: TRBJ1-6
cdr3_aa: CASSQVTGYSPLHF